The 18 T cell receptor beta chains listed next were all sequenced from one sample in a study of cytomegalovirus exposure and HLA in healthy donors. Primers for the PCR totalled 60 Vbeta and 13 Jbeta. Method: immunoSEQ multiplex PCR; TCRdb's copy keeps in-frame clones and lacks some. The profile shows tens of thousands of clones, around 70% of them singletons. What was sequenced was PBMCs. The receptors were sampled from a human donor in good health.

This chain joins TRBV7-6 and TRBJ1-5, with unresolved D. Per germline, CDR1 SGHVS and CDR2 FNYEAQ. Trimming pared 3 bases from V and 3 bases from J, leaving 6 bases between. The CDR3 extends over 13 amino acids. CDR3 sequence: CASSFEVNQPQHF. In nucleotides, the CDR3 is TGTGCCAGCAGCTTTGAGGTCAATCAGCCCCAGCATTTT. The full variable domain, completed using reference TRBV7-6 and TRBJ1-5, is GAGVSQSPRYKVTKRGQDVALRCDPISGHVSLYWYRQALGQGPEFLTYFNYEAQQDKSGLPNDRFSAERPEGSISTLTIQRTEQRDSAMYRCASSFEVNQPQHFGDGTRLSIL.

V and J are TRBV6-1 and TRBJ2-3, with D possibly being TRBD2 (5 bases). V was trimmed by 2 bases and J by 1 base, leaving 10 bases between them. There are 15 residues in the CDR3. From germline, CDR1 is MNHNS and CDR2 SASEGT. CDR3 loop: CASSERAEGTDTQYF. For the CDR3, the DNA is TGTGCCAGCAGTGAAAGAGCGGAAGGCACAGATACGCAGTATTTT.

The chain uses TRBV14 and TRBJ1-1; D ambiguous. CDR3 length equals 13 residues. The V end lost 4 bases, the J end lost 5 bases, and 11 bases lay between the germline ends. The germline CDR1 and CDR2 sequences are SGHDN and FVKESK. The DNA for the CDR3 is TGTGCCAGCAGCCGCTTAGAGCTAACTGAAGCTTTCTTT. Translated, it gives CASSRLELTEAFF.

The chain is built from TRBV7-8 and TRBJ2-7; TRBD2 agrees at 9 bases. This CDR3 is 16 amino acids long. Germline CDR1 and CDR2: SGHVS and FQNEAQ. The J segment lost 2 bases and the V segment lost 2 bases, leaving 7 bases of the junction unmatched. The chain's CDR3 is CASSLLAGLKPYEQYF. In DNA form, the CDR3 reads TGTGCCAGCAGCTTACTAGCGGGGCTTAAACCCTACGAGCAGTACTTC.

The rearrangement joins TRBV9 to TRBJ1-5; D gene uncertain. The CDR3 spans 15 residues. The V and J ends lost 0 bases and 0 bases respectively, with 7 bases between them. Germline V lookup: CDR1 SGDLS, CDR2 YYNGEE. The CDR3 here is CASSVGGDSNQPQHF. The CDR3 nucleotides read TGTGCCAGCAGCGTAGGGGGAGATAGCAATCAGCCCCAGCATTTT.

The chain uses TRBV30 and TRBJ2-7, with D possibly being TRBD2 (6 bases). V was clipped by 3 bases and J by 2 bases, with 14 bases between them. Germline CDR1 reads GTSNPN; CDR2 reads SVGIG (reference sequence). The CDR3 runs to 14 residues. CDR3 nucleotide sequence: TGTGCCTGGAGAAGTAACGGAGGGACCTACGAGCAGTACTTC. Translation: CAWRSNGGTYEQYF.

This CDR3 is CASSPGLAGAETQYF. The DNA of the CDR3 is TGTGCCAGCAGTCCGGGACTAGCGGGAGCAGAGACCCAGTACTTC. This sequence joins TRBV6-4 and TRBJ2-5; the match to TRBD2 covers 14 bases. The V and J ends lost 5 bases and 4 bases, in that order; junction bases with no gene match: 3. CDR1 and CDR2 (germline): MRHNA, SNTAGT. The CDR3 extends over 15 amino acids.

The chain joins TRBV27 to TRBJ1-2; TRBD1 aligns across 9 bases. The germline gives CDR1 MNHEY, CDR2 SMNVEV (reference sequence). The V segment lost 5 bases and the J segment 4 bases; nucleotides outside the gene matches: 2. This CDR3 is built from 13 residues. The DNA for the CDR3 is TGTGCCAGCAGTCAGACAGGGGGCTATGGCTACACCTTC. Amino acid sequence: CASSQTGGYGYTF.

The CDR3 DNA reads as TGTGCCAGTAGCCATCATCCGGGACTAGGCCAAAACAATGAGCAGTTCTTC. Protein product: CASSHHPGLGQNNEQFF. The chain joins TRBV19 to TRBJ2-1; TRBD2 matches 8 bases. CDR1 is LNHDA and CDR2 is SQIVND in the germline V gene (reference sequence). This CDR3 spans 17 amino acids. Trimming at V came to 6 bases and at J to 5 bases, leaving 15 bases not matched to a gene. Full variable domain (missing parts from reference TRBV19 and TRBJ2-1): DGGITQSPKYLFRKEGQNVTLSCEQNLNHDAMYWYRQDPGQGLRLIYYSQIVNDFQKGDIAEGYSVSREKKESFPLTVTSAQKNPTAFYLCASSHHPGLGQNNEQFFGPGTRLTVL.

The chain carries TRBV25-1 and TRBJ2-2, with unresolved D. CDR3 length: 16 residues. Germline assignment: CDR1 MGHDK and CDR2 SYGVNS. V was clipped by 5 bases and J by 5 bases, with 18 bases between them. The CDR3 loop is CASSHNREARTGELFF. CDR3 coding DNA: TGTGCCAGCAGTCATAACCGAGAAGCTCGAACCGGGGAGCTGTTTTTT.

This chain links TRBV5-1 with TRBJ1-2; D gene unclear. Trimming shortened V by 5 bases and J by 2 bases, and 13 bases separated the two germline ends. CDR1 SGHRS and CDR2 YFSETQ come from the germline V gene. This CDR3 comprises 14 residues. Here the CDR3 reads CASREAPTNYGYTF. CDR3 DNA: TGCGCCAGCAGGGAGGCTCCGACCAACTATGGCTACACCTTC.

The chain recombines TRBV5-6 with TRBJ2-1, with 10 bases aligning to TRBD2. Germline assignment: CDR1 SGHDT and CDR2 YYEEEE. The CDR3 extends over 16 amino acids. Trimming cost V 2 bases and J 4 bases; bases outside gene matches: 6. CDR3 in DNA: TGTGCCAGCAGCTTACGCGGGACTAGCGCGTACAATGAGCAGTTCTTC. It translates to CASSLRGTSAYNEQFF.

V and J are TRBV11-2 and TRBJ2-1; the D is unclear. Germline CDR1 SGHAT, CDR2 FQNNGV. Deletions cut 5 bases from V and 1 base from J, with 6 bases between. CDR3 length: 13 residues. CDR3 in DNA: TGTGCCAGCAGCCCCGGTTCCTACAATGAGCAGTTCTTC. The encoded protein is CASSPGSYNEQFF.

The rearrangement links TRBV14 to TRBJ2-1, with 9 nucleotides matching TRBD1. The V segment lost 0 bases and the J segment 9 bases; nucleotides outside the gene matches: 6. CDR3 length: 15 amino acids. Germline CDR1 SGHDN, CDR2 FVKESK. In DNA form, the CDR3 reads TGTGCCAGCAGCCAAGATACAGGGGGCCGCTGTGAGCAGTTCTTC. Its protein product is CASSQDTGGRCEQFF.

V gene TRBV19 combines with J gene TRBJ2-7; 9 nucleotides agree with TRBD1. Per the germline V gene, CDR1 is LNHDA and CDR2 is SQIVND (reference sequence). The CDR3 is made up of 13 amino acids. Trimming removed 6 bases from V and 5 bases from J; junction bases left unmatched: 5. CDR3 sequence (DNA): TGTGCCAGTAGGCGGACAGGGGCGAACGAGCAGTACTTC. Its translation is CASRRTGANEQYF.

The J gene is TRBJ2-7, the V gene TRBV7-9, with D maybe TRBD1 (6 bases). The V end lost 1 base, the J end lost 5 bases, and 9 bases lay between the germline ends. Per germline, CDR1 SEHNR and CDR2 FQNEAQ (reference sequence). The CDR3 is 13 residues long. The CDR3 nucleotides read TGTGCCAGCAGCTTAGATAGACAGGACGAGCAGTACTTC. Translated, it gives CASSLDRQDEQYF.

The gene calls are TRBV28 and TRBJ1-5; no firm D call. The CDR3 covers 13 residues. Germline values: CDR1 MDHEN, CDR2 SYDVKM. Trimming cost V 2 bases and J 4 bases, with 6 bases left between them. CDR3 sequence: CASSLTQNQPQHF. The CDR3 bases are TGTGCCAGCAGTTTAACCCAGAATCAGCCCCAGCATTTT.

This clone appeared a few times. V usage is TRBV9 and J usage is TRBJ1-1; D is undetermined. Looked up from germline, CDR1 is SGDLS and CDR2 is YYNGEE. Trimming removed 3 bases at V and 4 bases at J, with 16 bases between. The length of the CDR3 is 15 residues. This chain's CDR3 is CASSAGFSSSTEAFF. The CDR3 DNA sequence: TGTGCCAGCAGCGCGGGGTTTAGTTCCAGCACTGAAGCTTTCTTT.